These T cell receptor beta chains were read from a single sample in a study of blood T cell repertoires in COVID-19. TCRdb's table, derived via immunoSEQ multiplex PCR, lists solely in-frame clones and lacks some. Of more than 100,000 clones listed, 84% were seen once; the top ten hold about an eighth. Sequencing was carried out using peripheral blood. The source of these receptors is a woman younger than 45 who had recovered from COVID-19. The CDR3 runs from the conserved cysteine through the conserved F or W. Each record gives: J gene, D gene, clone size, V gene, CDR3 DNA, CDR3 protein. D genes are given only for firm matches. Not all rows give a size; the values are once, few, many and, for expanded clones, a class.

>TRBJ1-4|-|few|TRBV30
TGTGCCTGGAGTGTGATAAAACTGCCGTCATTTGCAACTAATGAAAAACTGTTTTTT
CAWSVIKLPSFATNEKLFF
>TRBJ2-3|-|-|TRBV5-6
TGTGCCAGCAGCGTACTGGACAGAATTTACACAGATACGCAGTATTTT
CASSVLDRIYTDTQYF
>TRBJ2-3|-|-|TRBV7-8
TGTGCCAGCAGCCCCCACAGGGAATGGACGCAGTATTTT
CASSPHREWTQYF
>TRBJ1-1|-|-|TRBV5-6
TGTGCCAGCAGCCCGAGTGTGGAGGGCGAAGCTTTCTTT
CASSPSVEGEAFF
>TRBJ2-7|-|-|TRBV2
TGTGCCAGCAGCGGCGGGGCCTACGAGCAGTACTTC
CASSGGAYEQYF
>TRBJ2-2|TRBD1|-|TRBV5-5
TGTGCCAGCAGCTTGGGAGCCGGGACAGCTATGAACACCGGGGAGCTGTTTTTT
CASSLGAGTAMNTGELFF
>TRBJ2-7|-|-|TRBV6-6
TGTGCCAGCAGTTACGAGGGATTTATCTACGAGCAGTACTTC
CASSYEGFIYEQYF
>TRBJ1-2|-|-|TRBV5-4
TGTGCCAGCAGCGACAGCGCTAACTATGGCTACACCTTC
CASSDSANYGYTF
>TRBJ1-4|TRBD1|-|TRBV7-9
TGTGCCAGCAGCCCCGGCGGGGGACAGGGCTGGACTAATGAAAAACTGTTTTTT
CASSPGGGQGWTNEKLFF
>TRBJ2-7|TRBD1|-|TRBV10-1
TGCGCCAGCAGTGAGTCACAGGGGGGCTTCGACGAGCAGTACTTC
CASSESQGGFDEQYF
>TRBJ2-1|-|-|TRBV27
TGTGCCAGCCGGCGACTCTCCGAACTAAATGAGCAGTTCTTC
CASRRLSELNEQFF
>TRBJ2-3|TRBD2|-|TRBV6-5
TGTGCCAGCAGTTCCCGACTAGCAGCAGATACGCAGTATTTT
CASSSRLAADTQYF
>TRBJ1-1|TRBD1|-|TRBV3-1/TRBV3-2
TGTGCCAGCAGCCCCGGACAGGTGGGCACTGAAGCTTTCTTT
CASSPGQVGTEAFF
>TRBJ2-7|TRBD2|-|TRBV4-2
TGTGCCAGCAGCCAAGATTCGAAGCGGGGGGACTACGAGCAGTACTTC
CASSQDSKRGDYEQYF
>TRBJ2-1|-|-|TRBV5-1
TGCGCCAGCAGCTTGGGTCCACTAGGGTCCTACAATGAGCAGTTCTTC
CASSLGPLGSYNEQFF
>TRBJ1-2|TRBD1|-|TRBV5-1
TGCGCCAGCAGCCCAGGGACAGCCAACTATGGCTACACCTTC
CASSPGTANYGYTF
>TRBJ1-1|TRBD1|-|TRBV14
TGTGCCAGCAGCCAAGCCAGGGGGACTGAAGCTTTCTTT
CASSQARGTEAFF
>TRBJ2-7|-|-|TRBV7-9
TGTGCCAGCAGCCTAGCAGAGGGAGGATGGGACGAGCAGTACTTC
CASSLAEGGWDEQYF
>TRBJ1-5|-|-|TRBV7-2
TGTGCCAGCAGCAAAGGGGGGGGGAATCAGCCCCAGCATTTT
CASSKGGGNQPQHF
>TRBJ2-2|-|-|TRBV19
TGTGCCAGTAGTAAATACAGTTCGAACACCGGGGAGCTGTTTTTT
CASSKYSSNTGELFF
>TRBJ2-2|-|-|TRBV7-9
TGTGCCAGCAGCTTGAGGAGAGTGGGCACCGGGGAGCTGTTTTTT
CASSLRRVGTGELFF
>TRBJ2-3|-|-|TRBV25-1
TGTGCCAGCAGTGAATCCGGCAGGAACACAGATACGCAGTATTTT
CASSESGRNTDTQYF
>TRBJ2-1|-|-|TRBV19
TGTGCCAGTAGCAGTAGGCCTAGCAACTACAATGAGCAGTTCTTC
CASSSRPSNYNEQFF
>TRBJ1-6|TRBD1|-|TRBV6-1
TGTGCCAGCAGTGACAGGGGGCTTAATTCACCCCTCCACTTT
CASSDRGLNSPLHF
>TRBJ1-2|-|-|TRBV18
TGTGCCAGCCAAGCAGGTCTTAACTATGGCTACACCTTC
CASQAGLNYGYTF
>TRBJ2-7|-|-|TRBV27
TGTGCCAGCAGTTTAAGGGGGACCTACGAGCAGTACTTC
CASSLRGTYEQYF
>TRBJ2-1|-|-|TRBV19
TGTGCCAGTAGTTGGGCAGGCCGTAGCTCCTACAATGAGCAGTTCTTC
CASSWAGRSSYNEQFF
>TRBJ2-7|TRBD1|-|TRBV6-5
TGTGCCAGCAGTCCCCGACAGGGGCCCTACGAGCAGTACTTC
CASSPRQGPYEQYF